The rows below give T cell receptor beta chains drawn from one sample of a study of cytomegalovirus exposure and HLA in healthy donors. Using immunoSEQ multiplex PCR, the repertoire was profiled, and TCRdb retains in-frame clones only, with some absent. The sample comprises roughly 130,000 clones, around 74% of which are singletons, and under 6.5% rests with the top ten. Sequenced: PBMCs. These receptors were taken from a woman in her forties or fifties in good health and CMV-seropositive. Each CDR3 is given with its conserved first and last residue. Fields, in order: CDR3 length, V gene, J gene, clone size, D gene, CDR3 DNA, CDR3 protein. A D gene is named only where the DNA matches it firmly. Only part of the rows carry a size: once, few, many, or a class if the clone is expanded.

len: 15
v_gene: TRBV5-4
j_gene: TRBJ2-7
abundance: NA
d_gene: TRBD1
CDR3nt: TGTGCCAGCAGCTTCTCCGGGACAGGGCCCTACGAGCAGTACTTC
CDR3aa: CASSFSGTGPYEQYF

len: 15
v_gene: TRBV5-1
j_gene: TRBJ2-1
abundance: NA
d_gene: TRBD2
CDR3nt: TGCGCCAGCAGCTTGCCGGGACTAGCGGGAAATGAGCAGTTCTTC
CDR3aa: CASSLPGLAGNEQFF

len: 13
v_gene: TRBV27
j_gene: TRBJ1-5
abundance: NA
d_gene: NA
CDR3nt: TGTGCCAGCAGTCCAACCCTAAATCAGCCCCAGCATTTT
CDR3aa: CASSPTLNQPQHF

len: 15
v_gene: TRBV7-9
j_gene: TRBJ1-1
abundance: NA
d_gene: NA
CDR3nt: TGTGCCAGCAGCTTAAAGGGGGTTCCGGACACTGAAGCTTTCTTT
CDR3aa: CASSLKGVPDTEAFF

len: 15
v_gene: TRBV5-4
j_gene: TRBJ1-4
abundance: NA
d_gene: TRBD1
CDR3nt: TGTGCCAGCAGCAATGACGGGACAGGTTTTGAAAAACTGTTTTTT
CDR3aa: CASSNDGTGFEKLFF

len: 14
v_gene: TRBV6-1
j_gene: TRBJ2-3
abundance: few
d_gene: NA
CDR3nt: TGTGCCAGCAGAAGCCTAGCTTCCACAGATACGCAGTATTTT
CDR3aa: CASRSLASTDTQYF

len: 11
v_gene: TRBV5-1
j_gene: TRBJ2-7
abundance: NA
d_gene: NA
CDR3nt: TGCGCCAGCAGTTTTCGACAGGCTCGGTACTTC
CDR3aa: CASSFRQARYF

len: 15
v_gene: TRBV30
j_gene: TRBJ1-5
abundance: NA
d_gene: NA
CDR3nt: TGTGCCTGGAGTCAAAGACAGGCCATGTTCCAACCCCAGCATTTT
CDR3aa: CAWSQRQAMFQPQHF

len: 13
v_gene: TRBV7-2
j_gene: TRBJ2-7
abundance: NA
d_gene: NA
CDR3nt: TGTGCCAGCAGCTGGAGACAGCGCTACGAGCAGTACTTC
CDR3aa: CASSWRQRYEQYF

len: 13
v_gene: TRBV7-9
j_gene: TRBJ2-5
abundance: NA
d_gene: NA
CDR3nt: TGTGCCAGCAGCTTAGGGCAGGGGGAGACCCAGTACTTC
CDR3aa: CASSLGQGETQYF

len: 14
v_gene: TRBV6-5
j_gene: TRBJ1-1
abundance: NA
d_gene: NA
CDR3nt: TGTGCCAGCAGGCCCGGGACTGAGAACACTGAAGCTTTCTTT
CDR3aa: CASRPGTENTEAFF

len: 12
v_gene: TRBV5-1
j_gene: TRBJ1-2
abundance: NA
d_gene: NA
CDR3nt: TGCGCCAGCAGCCTCGGACAGTCAGGCTACACCTTC
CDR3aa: CASSLGQSGYTF

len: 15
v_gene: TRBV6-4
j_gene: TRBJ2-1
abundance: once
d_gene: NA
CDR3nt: TGTGCCAGCAGTGACTCATTCAGCTCCTACAATGAGCAGTTCTTC
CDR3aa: CASSDSFSSYNEQFF

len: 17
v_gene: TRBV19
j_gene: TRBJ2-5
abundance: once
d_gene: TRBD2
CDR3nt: TGTGCCAGTAGTATCTTTACTAGCGGGGGGTCTCGCGAGACCCAGTACTTC
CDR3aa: CASSIFTSGGSRETQYF

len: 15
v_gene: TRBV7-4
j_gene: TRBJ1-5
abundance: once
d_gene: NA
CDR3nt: TGTGCCAGCAGCCGACAGCGATATAGCAATCAGCCCCAGCATTTT
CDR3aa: CASSRQRYSNQPQHF

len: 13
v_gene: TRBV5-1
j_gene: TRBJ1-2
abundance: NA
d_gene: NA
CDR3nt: TGCGCCAGCAGCTTGGGGGGCGACAACGGCTACACCTTC
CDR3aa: CASSLGGDNGYTF

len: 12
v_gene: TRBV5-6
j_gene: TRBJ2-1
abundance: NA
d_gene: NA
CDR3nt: TGTGCCAGCAGCTTGCTCGAGGGTGAGCAGTTCTTC
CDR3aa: CASSLLEGEQFF

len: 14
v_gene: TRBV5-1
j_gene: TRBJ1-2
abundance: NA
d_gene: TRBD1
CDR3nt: TGCGCCAGCAGGAGGGACAGGGGGGGCTATGGCTACACCTTC
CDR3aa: CASRRDRGGYGYTF

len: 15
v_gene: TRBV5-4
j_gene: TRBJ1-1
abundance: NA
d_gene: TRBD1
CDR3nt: TGTGCCAGCAGTGGGACAGGGGCCACGCACACTGAAGCTTTCTTT
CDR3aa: CASSGTGATHTEAFF

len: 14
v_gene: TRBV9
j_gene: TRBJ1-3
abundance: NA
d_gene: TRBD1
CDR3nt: TGTGCCAGCAGCGCCGGACAGGCCAAAAACACCATATATTTT
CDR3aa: CASSAGQAKNTIYF

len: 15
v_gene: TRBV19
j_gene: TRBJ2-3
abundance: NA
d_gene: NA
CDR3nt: TGTGCCAGTAGTATAGCAGGGGCTAACACAGATACGCAGTATTTT
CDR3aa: CASSIAGANTDTQYF

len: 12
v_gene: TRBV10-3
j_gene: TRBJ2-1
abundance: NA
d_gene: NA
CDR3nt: TGTGCCATCAGTGAGGCGGCAAATGAGCAGTTCTTC
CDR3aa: CAISEAANEQFF

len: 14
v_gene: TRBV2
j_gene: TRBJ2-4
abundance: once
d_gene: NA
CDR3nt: TGTGCCAGCATCCAGGATGTAGCCAAAAACATTCAGTACTTC
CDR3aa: CASIQDVAKNIQYF

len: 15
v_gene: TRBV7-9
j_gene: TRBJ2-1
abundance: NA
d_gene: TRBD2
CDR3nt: TGTGCCAGCAGCTTAGCGTTAGCGGGGACCAATGAGCAGTTCTTC
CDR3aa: CASSLALAGTNEQFF

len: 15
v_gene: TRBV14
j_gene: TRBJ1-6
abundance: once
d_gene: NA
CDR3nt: TGTGCCAGCAGCCAAGATGGGAGGGGTAATTCACCCCTCCACTTT
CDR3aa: CASSQDGRGNSPLHF

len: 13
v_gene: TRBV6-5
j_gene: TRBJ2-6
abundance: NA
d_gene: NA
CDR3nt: TGTGCCAGCAGTCTCCCTGGGGCCAACGTCCTGACTTTC
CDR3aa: CASSLPGANVLTF

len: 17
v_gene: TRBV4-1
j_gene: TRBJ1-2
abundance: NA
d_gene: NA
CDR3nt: TGCGCCAGCAGCGACAGCTTCGGAAATCCTGCTAACTATGGCTACACCTTC
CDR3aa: CASSDSFGNPANYGYTF

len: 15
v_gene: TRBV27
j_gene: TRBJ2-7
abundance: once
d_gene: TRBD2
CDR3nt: TGTGCCAGCAGTTTAAGCGGGGTAGAGGCTTACGAGCAGTACTTC
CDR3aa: CASSLSGVEAYEQYF

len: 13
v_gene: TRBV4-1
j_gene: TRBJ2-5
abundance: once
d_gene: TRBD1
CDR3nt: TGCGCCAGCAGCCCAGTACAGGGGGAGACCCAGTACTTC
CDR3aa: CASSPVQGETQYF

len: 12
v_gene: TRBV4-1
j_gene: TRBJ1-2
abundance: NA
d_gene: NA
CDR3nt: TGCGCCAGCAGCCACCCAGTTTCTGGCTACACCTTC
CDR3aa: CASSHPVSGYTF

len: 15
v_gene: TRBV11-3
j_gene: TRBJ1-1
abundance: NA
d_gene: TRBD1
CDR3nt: TGTGCCAGCAGCCGTACAGGGGGCATGAACACTGAAGCTTTCTTT
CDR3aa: CASSRTGGMNTEAFF

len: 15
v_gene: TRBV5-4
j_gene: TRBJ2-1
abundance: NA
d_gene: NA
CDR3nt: TGTGCCAGCAGCTTGGCCCCAGGAGGGAGCGATGAGCAGTTCTTC
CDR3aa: CASSLAPGGSDEQFF

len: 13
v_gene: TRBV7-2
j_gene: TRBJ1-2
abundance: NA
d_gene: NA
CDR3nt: TGTGCCAGCAACCTGGGGCAGGGTCTTGGCTACACCTTC
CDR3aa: CASNLGQGLGYTF

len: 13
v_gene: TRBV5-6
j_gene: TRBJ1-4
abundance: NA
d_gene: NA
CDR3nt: TGTGCCAGCAGCTGGGGTCAGGGAGGAAAACTGTTTTTT
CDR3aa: CASSWGQGGKLFF

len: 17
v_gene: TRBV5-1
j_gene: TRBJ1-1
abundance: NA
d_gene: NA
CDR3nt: TGCGCCAGCAGCTTGGGTTTACAGGGCTCCATGAACACTGAAGCTTTCTTT
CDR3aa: CASSLGLQGSMNTEAFF

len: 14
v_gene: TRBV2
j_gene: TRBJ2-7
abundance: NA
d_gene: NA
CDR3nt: TGTGCCAGCAGTGAGTTCCGGGGAGGCAGGGAGCAGTACTTC
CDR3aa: CASSEFRGGREQYF

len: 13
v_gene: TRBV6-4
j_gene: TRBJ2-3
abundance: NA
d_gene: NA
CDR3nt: TGTGCCAGCAGTGATGCAGGGGGGGATACGCAGTATTTT
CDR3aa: CASSDAGGDTQYF

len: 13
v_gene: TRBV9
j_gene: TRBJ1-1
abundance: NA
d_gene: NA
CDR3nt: TGTGCCAGCAGCGGCTCGGGGGACACTGAAGCTTTCTTT
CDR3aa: CASSGSGDTEAFF

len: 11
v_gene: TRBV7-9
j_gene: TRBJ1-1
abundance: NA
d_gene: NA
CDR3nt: TGTGCCAGCAGCACTGGACAGAAAGCTTTCTTT
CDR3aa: CASSTGQKAFF

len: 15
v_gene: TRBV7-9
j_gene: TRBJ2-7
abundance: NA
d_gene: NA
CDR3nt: TGTGCCAGCAGCTTATTTGGCGGGGCAGTGGGAGAGCAGTACTTC
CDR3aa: CASSLFGGAVGEQYF

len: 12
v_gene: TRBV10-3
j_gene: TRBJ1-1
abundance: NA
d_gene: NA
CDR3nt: TGTGCCATCAGCGGGGGGGGCACTGAAGCTTTCTTT
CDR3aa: CAISGGGTEAFF